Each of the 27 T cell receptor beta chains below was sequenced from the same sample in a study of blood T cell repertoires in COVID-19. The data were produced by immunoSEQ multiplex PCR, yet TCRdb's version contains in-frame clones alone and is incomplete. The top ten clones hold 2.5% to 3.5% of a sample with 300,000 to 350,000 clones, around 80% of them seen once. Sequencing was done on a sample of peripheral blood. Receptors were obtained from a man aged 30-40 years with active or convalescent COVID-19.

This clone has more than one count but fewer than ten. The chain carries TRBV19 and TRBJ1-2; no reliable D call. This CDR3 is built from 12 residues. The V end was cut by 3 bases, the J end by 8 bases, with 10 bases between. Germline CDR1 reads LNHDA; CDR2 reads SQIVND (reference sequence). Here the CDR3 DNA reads TGTGCCAGTAGTATCGAGGGCCGGGGCTACACCTTC. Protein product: CASSIEGRGYTF.

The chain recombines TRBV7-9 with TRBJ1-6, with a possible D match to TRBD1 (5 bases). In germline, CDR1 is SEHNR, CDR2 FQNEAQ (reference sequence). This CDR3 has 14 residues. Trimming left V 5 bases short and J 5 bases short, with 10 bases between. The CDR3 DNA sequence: TGTGCCAGCAGCCTAAGGGGTAATAATTCACCCCTCCACTTT. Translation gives CASSLRGNNSPLHF.

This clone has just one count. The CDR3 DNA reads as TGTGCCAGCAGCCCATGGGAGACAGGGGATTTCGGCACAGATACGCAGTATTTT. Translation gives CASSPWETGDFGTDTQYF. The J gene is TRBJ2-3, the V gene TRBV9; 8 nucleotides align to TRBD1. CDR1 is SGDLS, CDR2 YYNGEE, per germline. The V segment lost 4 bases and the J segment 1 base; nucleotides outside the gene matches: 14. The CDR3 runs to 18 residues.

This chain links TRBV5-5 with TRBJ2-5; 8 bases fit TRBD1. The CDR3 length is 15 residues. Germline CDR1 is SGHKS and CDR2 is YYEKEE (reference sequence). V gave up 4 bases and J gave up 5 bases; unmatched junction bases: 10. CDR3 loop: CASSGQGAFTETQYF. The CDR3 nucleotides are TGTGCCAGCAGCGGACAGGGTGCGTTTACGGAGACCCAGTACTTC.

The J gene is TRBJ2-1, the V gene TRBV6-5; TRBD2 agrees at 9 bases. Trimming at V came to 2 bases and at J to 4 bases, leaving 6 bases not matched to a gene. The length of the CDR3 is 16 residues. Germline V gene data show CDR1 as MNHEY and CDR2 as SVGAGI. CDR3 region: CASSYAAGGRYNEQFF. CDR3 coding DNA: TGTGCCAGCAGTTACGCGGCGGGAGGGCGATACAATGAGCAGTTCTTC.

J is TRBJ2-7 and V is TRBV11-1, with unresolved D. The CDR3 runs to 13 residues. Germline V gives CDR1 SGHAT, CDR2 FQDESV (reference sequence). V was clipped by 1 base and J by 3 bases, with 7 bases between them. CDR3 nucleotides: TGTGCCAGCAGCTTAGGAGACAACTACGAGCAGTACTTC. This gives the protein CASSLGDNYEQYF.

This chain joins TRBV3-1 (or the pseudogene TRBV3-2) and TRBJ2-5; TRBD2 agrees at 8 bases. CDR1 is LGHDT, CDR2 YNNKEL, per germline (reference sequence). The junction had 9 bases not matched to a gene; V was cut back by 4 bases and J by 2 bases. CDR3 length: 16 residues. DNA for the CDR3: TGTGCCAGCAGCCCCCTGGGGGAGCGGGGGCAAGAGACCCAGTACTTC. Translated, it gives CASSPLGERGQETQYF.

CDR3 nucleotides: TGTGCCAGCAGCTTAGAGGGACAGATGGGCTATGGCTACACCTTC. This codes for CASSLEGQMGYGYTF. The genes are TRBV7-2 and TRBJ1-2, with 7 bases identical to TRBD1. This CDR3 spans 15 amino acids. V trimming: 1 base; J trimming: 4 bases; junction bases outside the gene matches: 6. CDR1 is SGHTA, CDR2 FQGNSA, per germline.

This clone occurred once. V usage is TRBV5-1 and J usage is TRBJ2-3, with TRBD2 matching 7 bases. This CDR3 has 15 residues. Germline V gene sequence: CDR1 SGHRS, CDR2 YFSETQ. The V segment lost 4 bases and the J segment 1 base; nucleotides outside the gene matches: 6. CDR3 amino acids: CASSPFGGGTDTQYF. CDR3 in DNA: TGCGCCAGCAGCCCCTTTGGGGGGGGCACAGATACGCAGTATTTT.

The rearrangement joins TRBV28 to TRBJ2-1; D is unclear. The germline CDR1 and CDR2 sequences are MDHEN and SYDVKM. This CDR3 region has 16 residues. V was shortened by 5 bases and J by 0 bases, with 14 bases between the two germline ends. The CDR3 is CASSRPRLSSYNEQFF. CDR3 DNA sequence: TGTGCCAGCAGTCGTCCCAGACTGAGCTCCTACAATGAGCAGTTCTTC.

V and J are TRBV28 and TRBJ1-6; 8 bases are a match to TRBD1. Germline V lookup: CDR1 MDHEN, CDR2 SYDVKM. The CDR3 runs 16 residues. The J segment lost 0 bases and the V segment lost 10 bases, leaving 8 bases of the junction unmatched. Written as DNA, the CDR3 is TGTGCCACCGAGGGACAGGCCGTCTCCTATAATTCACCCCTCCACTTT. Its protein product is CATEGQAVSYNSPLHF.

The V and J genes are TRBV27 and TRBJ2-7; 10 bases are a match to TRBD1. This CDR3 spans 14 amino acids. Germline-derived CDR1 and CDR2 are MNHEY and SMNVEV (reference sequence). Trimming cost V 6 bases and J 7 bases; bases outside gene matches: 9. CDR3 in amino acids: CASSWDRGDKEQYF. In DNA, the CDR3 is TGTGCCAGCAGCTGGGACAGGGGAGATAAAGAGCAGTACTTC.

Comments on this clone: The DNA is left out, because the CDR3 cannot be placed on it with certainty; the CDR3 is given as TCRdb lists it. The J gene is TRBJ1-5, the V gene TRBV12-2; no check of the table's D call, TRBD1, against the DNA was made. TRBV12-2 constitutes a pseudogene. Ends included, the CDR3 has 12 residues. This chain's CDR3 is CAVGGGNQPQHF.

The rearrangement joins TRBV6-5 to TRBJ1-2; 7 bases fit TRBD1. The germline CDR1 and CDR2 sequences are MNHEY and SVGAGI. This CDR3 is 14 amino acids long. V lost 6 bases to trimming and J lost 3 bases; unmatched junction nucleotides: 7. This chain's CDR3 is CASSPGQVYYGYTF. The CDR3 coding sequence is TGTGCCAGCAGCCCAGGACAGGTCTACTATGGCTACACCTTC.

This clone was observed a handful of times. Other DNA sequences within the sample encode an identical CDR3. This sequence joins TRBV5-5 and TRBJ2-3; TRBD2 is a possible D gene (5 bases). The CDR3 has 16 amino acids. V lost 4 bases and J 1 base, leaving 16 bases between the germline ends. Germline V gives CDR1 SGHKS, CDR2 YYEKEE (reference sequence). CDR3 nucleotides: TGTGCCAGCAGCCCGCTTTCGAGGGCGGGCACAGATACGCAGTATTTT. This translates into CASSPLSRAGTDTQYF.

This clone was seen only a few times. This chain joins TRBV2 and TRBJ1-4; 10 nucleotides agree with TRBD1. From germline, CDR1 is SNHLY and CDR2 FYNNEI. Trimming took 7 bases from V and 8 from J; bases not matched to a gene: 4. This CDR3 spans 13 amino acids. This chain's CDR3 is CASMGDRGEKLFF. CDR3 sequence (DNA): TGTGCCAGCATGGGGGACAGGGGAGAAAAACTGTTTTTT.

In DNA form, the CDR3 reads TGTGCCAGCAGCTATAACAGGGCCCTCCTTTACGAGCAGTACTTC. Amino acids: CASSYNRALLYEQYF. The V gene is TRBV6-5, the J gene TRBJ2-7; D may be TRBD1 (6 bases). The V and J ends lost 6 bases and 4 bases respectively, with 19 bases between them. The CDR3 extends over 15 amino acids. Germline CDR1 and CDR2: MNHEY and SVGAGI.

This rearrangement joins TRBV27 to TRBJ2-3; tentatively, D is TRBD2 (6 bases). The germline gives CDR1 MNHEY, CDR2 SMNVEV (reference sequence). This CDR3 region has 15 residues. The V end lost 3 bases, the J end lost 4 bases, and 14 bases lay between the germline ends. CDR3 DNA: TGTGCCAGCAGTTTTTGGGGGGAAGTCGCAGATACGCAGTATTTT. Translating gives CASSFWGEVADTQYF.

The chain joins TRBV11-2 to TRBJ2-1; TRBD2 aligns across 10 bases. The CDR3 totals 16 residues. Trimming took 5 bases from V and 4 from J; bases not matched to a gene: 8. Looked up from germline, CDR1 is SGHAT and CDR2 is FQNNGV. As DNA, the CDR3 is TGTGCCAGCAGCCCCGGGACTAGCGCCTGGTACAATGAGCAGTTCTTC. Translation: CASSPGTSAWYNEQFF. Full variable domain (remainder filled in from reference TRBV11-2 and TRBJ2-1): EAGVAQSPRYKIIEKRQSVAFWCNPISGHATLYWYQQILGQGPKLLIQFQNNGVVDDSQLPKDRFSAERLKGVDSTLKIQPAKLEDSAVYLCASSPGTSAWYNEQFFGPGTRLTVL.

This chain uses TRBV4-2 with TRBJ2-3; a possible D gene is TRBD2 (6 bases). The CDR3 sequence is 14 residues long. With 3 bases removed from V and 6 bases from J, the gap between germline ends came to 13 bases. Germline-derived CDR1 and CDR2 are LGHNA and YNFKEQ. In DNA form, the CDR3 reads TGTGCCAGCAGCCAGGCCCTTGGGGGGGATACGCAGTATTTT. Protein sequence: CASSQALGGDTQYF.

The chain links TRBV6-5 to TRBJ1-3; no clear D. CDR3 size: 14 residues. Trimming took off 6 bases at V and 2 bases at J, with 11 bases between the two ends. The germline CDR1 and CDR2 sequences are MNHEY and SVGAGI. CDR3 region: CASRMSGPGNTIYF. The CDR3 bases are TGTGCCAGCAGAATGAGTGGTCCTGGAAACACCATATATTTT.

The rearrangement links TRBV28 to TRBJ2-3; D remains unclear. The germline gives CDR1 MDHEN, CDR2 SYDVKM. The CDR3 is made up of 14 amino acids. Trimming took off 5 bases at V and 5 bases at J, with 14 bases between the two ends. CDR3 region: CASSQPIGEDTQYF. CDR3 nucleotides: TGTGCCAGCAGTCAACCAATCGGAGAAGATACGCAGTATTTT.

CDR3 DNA sequence: TGTGCCAGCACCAAAGACACGTCTGGAAACACCATATATTTT. Protein product: CASTKDTSGNTIYF. The rearrangement joins TRBV6-5 to TRBJ1-3, with D hard to call. This CDR3 is 14 amino acids long. Between the trimmed V and J ends, which lost 7 bases and 1 base, there was a span of 11 bases. From germline, CDR1 is MNHEY and CDR2 SVGAGI.

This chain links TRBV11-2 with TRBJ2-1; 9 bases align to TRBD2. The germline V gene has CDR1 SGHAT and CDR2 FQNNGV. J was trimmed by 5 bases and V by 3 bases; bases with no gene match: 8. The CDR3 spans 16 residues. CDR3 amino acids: CASSFLAGTLHNEQFF. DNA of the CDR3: TGTGCCAGCAGCTTCCTAGCGGGAACACTCCACAATGAGCAGTTCTTC.

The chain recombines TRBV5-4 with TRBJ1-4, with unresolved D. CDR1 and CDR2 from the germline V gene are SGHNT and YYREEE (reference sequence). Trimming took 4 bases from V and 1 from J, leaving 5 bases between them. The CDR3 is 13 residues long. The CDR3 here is CASSPGTNEKLFF. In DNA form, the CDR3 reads TGTGCCAGCAGCCCCGGAACTAATGAAAAACTGTTTTTT.

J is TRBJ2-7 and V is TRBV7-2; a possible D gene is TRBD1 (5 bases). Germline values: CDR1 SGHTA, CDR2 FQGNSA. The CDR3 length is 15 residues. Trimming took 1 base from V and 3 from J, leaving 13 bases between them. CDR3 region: CASSLGGAKVYEQYF. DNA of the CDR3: TGTGCCAGCAGCTTAGGGGGCGCAAAGGTCTACGAGCAGTACTTC.

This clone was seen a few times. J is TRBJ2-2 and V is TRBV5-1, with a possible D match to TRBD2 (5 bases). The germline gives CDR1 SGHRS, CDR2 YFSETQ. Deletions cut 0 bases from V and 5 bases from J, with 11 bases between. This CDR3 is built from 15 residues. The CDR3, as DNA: TGCGCCAGCAGCTTGGCGGCCCGGGATACCGGGGAGCTGTTTTTT. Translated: CASSLAARDTGELFF.